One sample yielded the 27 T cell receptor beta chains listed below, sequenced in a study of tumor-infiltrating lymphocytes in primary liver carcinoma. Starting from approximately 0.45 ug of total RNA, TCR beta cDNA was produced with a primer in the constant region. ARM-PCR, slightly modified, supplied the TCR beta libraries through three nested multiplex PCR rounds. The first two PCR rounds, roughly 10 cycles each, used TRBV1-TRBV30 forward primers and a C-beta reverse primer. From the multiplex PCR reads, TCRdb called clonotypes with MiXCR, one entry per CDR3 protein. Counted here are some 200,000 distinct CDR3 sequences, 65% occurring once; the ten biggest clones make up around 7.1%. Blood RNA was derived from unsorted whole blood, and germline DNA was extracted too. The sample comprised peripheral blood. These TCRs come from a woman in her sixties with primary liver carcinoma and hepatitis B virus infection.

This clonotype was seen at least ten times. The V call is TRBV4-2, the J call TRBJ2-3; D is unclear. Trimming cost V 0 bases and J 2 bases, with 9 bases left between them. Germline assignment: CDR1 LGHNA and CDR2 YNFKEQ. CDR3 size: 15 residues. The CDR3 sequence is CASSQDWAITDTQYF. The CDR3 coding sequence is TGTGCCAGCAGCCAAGATTGGGCAATCACAGATACGCAGTATTTT.

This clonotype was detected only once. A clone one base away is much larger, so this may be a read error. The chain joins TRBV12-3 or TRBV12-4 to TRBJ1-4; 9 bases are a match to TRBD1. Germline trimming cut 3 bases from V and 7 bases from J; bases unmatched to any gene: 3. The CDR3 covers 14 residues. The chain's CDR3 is CASSFRDRAEKLFF. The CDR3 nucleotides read TGTGCCAGCAGTTTTAGGGACAGGGCTGAAAAACTGTTTTTT.

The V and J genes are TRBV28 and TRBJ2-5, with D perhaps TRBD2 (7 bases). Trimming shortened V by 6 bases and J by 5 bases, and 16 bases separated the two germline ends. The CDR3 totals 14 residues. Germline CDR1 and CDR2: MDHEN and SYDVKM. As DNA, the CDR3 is TGTGCCAGCAGCATCCTGGGGGGGGCGGAGACCCAGTACTTC. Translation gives CASSILGGAETQYF.

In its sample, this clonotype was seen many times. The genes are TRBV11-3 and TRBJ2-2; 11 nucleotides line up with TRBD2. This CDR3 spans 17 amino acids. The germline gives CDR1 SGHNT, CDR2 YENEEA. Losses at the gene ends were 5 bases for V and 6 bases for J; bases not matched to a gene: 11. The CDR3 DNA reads TGTGCCAGCAGCCGCACTCCACTAGCGGGAGTTCCCGGGGAGCTGTTTTTT. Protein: CASSRTPLAGVPGELFF.

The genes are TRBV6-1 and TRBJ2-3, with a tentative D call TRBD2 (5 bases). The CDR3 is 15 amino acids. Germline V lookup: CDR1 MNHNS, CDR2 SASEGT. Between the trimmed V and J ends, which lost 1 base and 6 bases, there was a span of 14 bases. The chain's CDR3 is CASSEDDRGWDTQYF. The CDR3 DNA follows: TGTGCCAGCAGTGAAGACGACCGGGGATGGGATACGCAGTATTTT.

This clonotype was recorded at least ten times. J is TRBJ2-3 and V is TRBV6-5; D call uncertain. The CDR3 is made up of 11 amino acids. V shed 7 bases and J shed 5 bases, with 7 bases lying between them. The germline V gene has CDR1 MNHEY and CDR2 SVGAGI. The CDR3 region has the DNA TGTGCCAGCACCTCGGGAGATACGCAGTATTTT. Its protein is CASTSGDTQYF.

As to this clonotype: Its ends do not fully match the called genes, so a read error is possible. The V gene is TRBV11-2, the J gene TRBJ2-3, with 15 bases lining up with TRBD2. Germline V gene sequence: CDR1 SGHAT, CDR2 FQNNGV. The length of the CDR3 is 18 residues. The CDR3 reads CASSARTSGRGGTDAQYF. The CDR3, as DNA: TGTGCCAGCAGTGCAAGGACTAGCGGGAGGGGAGGAACAGATGCGCAGTATTTT.

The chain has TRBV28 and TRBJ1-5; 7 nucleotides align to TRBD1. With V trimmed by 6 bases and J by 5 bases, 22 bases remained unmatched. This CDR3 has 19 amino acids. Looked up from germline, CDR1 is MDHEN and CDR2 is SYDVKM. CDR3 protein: CASSPEGARYGRGYQPQHF. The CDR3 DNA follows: TGTGCCAGCAGCCCCGAGGGGGCCAGGTATGGCAGGGGTTATCAGCCCCAGCATTTT.

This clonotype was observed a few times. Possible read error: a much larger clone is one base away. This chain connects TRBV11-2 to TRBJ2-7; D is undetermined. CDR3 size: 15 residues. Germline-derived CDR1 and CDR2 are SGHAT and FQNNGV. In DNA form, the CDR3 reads TGTGGCAGCAGCTTAGGTATGTGGCAGCGCTACGAGCAGTACTTC. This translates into CGSSLGMWQRYEQYF.

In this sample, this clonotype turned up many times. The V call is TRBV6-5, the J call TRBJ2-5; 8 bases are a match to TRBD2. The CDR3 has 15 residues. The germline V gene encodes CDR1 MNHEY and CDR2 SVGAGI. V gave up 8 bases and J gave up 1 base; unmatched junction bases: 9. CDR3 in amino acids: CASGRGSGIQETQYF. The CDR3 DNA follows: TGTGCCAGCGGAAGAGGTAGCGGGATCCAAGAGACCCAGTACTTC.

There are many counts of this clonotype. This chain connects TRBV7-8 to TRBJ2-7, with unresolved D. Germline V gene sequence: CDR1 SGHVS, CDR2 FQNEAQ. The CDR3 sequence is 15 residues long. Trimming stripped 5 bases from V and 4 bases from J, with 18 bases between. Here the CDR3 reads CASSAKWTNRYEQYF. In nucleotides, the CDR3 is TGTGCCAGCAGCGCCAAGTGGACGAATCGATACGAGCAGTACTTC.

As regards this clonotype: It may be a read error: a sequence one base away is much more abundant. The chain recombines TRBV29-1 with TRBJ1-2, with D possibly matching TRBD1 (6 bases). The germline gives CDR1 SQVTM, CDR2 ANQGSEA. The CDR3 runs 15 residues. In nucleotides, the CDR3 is TGCGGCGCTAGGGGAACCGGGACAACTAACTATGGCTACACCTTC. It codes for CGARGTGTTNYGYTF. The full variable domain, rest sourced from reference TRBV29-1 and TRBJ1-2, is SAVISQKPSRDICQRGTSLTIQCQVDSQVTMMFWYRQQPGQSLTLIATANQGSEATYESGFVIDKFPISRPNLTFSTLTVSNMSPEDSSIYLCGARGTGTTNYGYTFGSGTRLTVV.

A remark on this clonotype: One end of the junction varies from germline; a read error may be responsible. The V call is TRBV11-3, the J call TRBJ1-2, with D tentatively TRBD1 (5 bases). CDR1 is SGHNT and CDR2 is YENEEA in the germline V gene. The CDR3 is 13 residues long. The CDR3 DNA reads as TGTGCCAGCAGTGTCCAGGGAAGCGTTGGCTACACCTTT. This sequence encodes CASSVQGSVGYTF. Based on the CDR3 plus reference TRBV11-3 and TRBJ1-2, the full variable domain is EAGVVQSPRYKIIEKKQPVAFWCNPISGHNTLYWYLQNLGQGPELLIRYENEEAVDDSQLPKDRFSAERLKGVDSTLKIQPAELGDSAVYLCASSVQGSVGYTFGSGTRLTVV.

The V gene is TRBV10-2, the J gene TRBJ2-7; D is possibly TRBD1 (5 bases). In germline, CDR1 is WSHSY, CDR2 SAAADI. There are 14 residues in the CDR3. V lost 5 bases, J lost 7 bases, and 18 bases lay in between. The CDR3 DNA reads TGCGCCAGCAGTCGCGACTTCGACAGCTATGAGCAGTACTTC. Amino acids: CASSRDFDSYEQYF.

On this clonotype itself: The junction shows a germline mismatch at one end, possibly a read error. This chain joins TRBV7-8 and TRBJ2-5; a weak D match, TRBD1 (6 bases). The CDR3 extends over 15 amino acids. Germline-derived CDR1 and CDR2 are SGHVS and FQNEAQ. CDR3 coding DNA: TGTGCCGGCAGCTTTCGACAGGTGCCGTCGGAGACCCAGTACTTC. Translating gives CAGSFRQVPSETQYF.

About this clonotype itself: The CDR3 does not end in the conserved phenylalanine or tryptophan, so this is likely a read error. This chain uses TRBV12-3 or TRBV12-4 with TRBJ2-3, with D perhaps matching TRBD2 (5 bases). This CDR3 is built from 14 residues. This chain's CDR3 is CAGSWGAPVDTQYI. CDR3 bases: TGTGCCGGCAGTTGGGGAGCCCCTGTGGATACGCAGTATATT.

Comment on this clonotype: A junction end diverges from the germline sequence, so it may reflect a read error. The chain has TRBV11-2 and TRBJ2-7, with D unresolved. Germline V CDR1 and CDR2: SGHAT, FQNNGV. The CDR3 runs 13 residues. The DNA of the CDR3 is TGTGCCAGCAGCTTAGTGGCTCCGCACGAGCAGAACTTC. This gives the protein CASSLVAPHEQNF.

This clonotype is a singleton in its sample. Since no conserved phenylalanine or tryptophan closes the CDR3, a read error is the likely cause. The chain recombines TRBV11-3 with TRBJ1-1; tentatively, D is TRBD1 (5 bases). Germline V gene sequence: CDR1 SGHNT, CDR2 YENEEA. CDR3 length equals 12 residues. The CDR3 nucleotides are TGTGTCAGCGGACACCCGAACACTGAAGCTTTCTAT. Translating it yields CVSGHPNTEAFY.

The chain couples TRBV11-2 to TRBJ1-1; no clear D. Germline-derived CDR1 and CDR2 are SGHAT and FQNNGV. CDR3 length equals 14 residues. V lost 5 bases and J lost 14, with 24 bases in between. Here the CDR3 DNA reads TGTGCCAGCAGCCCCCGTAGTGGGGTTGGTGAGTCATTCTTT. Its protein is CASSPRSGVGESFF.

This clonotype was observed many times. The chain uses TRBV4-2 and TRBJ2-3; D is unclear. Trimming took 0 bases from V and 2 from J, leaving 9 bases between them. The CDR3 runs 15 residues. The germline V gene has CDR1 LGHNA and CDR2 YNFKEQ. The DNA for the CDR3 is TGTGCCAGCAGCCAAGAGAGGAGCCACACAGATACGCAGTATTTT. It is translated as CASSQERSHTDTQYF.

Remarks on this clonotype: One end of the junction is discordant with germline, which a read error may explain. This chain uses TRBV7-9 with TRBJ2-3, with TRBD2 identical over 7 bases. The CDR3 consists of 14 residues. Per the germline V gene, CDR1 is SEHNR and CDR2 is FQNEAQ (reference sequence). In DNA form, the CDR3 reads TGTGCTAGCAGCCCCCGGGAGGTCACAGATACGCAGTATTTT. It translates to CASSPREVTDTQYF. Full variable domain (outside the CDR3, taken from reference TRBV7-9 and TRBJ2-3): DTGVSQNPRHKITKRGQNVTFRCDPISEHNRLYWYRQTLGQGPEFLTYFQNEAQLEKSRLLSDRFSAERPKGSFSTLEIQRTEQGDSAMYLCASSPREVTDTQYFGPGTRLTVL.

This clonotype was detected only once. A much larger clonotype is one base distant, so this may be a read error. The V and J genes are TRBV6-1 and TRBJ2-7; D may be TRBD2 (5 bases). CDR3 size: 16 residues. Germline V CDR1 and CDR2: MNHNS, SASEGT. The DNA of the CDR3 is TGTGTCAGCAGTGAAGCGGCCCCGAGCGGTTTCTACGAGCAGTACTTC. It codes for CVSSEAAPSGFYEQYF.

The CDR3 DNA is TGCGCCAGCAGCGAGTTTTGGGACCCCAACACCGGGGAGCTGTTTTTT. It yields the protein CASSEFWDPNTGELFF. The V gene is TRBV5-1, the J gene TRBJ2-2; D possibly uses TRBD1 or TRBD2 (5 bases each). The CDR3 covers 16 residues. The germline V and J ends were trimmed by 4 bases and 2 bases, with 15 bases remaining between them. Germline lookup yields CDR1 SGHRS and CDR2 YFSETQ.

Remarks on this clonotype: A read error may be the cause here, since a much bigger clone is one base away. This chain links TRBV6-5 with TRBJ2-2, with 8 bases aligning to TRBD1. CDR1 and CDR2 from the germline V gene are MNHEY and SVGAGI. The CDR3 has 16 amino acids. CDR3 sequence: CVSRDTDRANTGELFF. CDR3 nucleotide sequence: TGTGTCAGCAGGGACACGGACAGGGCGAACACCGGGGAGCTGTTTTTT.

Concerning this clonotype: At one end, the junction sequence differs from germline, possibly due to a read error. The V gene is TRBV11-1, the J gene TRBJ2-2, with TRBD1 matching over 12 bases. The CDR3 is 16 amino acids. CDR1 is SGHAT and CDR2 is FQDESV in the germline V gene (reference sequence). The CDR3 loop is CASIAGTGGGTGELFF. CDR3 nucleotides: TGTGCTAGCATCGCCGGGACAGGGGGCGGAACCGGGGAGCTGTTTTTT.

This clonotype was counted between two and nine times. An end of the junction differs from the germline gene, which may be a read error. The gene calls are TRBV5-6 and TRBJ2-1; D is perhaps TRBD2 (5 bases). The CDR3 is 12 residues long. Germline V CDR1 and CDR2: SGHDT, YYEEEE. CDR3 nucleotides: TGTGCCAGCAGTCGGGGATGGGATGAGCGGTTCTTC. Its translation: CASSRGWDERFF.

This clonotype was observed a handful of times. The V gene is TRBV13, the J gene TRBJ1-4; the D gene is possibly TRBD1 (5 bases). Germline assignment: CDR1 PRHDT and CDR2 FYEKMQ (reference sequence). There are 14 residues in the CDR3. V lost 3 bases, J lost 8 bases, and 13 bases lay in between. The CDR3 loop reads CASSLGTLGEKLFF. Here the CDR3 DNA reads TGTGCCAGCAGCTTGGGGACCCTCGGGGAAAAACTGTTTTTT.